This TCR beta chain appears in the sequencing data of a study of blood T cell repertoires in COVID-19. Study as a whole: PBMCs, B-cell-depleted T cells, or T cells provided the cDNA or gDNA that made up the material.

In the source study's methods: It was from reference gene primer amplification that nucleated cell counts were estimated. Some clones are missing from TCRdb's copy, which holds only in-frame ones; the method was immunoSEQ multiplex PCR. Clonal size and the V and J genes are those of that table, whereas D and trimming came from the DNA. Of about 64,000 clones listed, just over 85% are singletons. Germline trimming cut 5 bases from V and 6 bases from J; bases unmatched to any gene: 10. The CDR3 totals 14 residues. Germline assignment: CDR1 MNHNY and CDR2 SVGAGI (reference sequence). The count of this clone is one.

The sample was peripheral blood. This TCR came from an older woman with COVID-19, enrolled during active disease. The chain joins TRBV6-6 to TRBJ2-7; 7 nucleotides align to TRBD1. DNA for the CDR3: TGTGCCAGCAGTCCAAACAGGGGCGTAGGCGAGCAGTACTTC. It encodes CASSPNRGVGEQYF.